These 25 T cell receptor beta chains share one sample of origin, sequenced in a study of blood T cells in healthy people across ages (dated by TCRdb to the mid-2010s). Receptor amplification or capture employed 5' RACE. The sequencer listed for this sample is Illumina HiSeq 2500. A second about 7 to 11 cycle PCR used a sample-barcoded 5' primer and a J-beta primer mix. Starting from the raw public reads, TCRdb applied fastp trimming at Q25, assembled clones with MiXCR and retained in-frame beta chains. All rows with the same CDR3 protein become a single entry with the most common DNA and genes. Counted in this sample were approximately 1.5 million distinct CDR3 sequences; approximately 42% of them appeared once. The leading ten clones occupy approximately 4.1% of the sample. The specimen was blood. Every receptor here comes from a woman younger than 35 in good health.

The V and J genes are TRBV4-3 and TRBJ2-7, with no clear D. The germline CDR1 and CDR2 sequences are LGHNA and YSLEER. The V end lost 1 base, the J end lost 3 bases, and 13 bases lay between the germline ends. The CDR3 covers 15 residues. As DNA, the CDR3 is TGCGCCAGCAGCCAAGGTCGCCAGGAGCTCTACGAGCAGTACTTC. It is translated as CASSQGRQELYEQYF.

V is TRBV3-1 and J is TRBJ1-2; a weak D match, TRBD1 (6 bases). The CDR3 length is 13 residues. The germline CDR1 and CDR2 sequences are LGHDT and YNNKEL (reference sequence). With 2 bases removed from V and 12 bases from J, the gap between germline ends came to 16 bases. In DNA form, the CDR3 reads TGTGCCAGCAGCCAACTTAGTTCACAGGGAAACACCTTC. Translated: CASSQLSSQGNTF.

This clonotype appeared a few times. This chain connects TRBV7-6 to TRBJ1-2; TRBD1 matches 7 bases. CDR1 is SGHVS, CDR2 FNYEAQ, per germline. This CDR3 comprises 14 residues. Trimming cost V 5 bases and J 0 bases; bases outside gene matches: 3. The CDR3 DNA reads TGTGCCAGCAGCCCAGACAGGGCTAACTATGGCTACACCTTC. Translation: CASSPDRANYGYTF. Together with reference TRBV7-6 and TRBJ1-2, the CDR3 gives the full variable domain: GAGVSQSPRYKVTKRGQDVALRCDPISGHVSLYWYRQALGQGPEFLTYFNYEAQQDKSGLPNDRFSAERPEGSISTLTIQRTEQRDSAMYRCASSPDRANYGYTFGSGTRLTVV.

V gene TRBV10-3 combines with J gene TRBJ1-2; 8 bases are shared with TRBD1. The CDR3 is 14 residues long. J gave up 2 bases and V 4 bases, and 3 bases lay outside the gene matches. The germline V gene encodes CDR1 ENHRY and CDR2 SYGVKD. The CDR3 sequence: CAISATGGNYGYTF. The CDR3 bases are TGTGCCATCAGTGCAACAGGGGGGAACTATGGCTACACCTTC.

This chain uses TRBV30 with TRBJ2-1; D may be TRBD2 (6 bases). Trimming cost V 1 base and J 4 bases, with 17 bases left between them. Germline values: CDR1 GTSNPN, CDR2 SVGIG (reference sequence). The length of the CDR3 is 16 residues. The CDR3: CAWSDPGVGTYNEQFF. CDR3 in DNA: TGTGCCTGGAGTGACCCGGGGGTAGGGACTTACAATGAGCAGTTCTTC. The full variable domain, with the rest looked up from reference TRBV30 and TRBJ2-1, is SQTIHQWPATLVQPVGSPLSLECTVEGTSNPNLYWYRQAAGRGLQLLFYSVGIGQISSEVPQNLSASRPQDRQFILSSKKLLLSDSGFYLCAWSDPGVGTYNEQFFGPGTRLTVL.

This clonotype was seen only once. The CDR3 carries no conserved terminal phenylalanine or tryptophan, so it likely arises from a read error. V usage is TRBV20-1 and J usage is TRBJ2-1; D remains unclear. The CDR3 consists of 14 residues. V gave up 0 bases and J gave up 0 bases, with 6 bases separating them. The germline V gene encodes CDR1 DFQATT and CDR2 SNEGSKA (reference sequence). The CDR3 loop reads CSARDGSSYNEQFS. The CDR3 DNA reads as TGCAGTGCTAGAGATGGCAGCTCCTACAATGAGCAGTTCTCC.

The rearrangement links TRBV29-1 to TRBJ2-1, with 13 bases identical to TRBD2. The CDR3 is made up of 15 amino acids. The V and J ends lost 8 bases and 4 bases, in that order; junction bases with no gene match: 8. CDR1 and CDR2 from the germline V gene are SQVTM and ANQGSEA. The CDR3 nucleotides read TGCAGCTCCCGAACGACTAGCGGGGGGTACAATGAGCAGTTCTTC. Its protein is CSSRTTSGGYNEQFF.

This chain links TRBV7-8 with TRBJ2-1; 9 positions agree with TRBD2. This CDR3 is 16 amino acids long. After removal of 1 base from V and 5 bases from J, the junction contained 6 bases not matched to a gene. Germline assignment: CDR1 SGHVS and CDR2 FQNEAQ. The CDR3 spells CASSLGSGSPHNEQFF. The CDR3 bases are TGTGCCAGCAGCTTAGGTAGCGGGAGTCCTCACAATGAGCAGTTCTTC.

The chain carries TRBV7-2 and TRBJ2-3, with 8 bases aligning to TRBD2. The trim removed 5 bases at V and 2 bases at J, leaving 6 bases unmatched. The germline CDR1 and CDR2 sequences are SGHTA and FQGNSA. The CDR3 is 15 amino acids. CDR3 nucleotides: TGTGCCAGCAGCATGATTAGCGGGGTCACAGATACGCAGTATTTT. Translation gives CASSMISGVTDTQYF.

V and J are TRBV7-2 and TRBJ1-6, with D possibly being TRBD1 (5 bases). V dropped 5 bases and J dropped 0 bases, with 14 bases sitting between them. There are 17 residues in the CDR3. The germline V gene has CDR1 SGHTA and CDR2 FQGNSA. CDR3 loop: CASSPLTDLSYNSPLHF. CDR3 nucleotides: TGTGCCAGCAGCCCCTTGACAGATCTCTCCTATAATTCACCCCTCCACTTT.

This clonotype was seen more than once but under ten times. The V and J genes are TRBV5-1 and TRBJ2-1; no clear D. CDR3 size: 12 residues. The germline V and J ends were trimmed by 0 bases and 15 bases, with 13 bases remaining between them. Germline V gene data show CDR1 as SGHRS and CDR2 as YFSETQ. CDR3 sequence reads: CASSLDYWEPFF. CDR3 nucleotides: TGCGCCAGCAGCTTGGACTACTGGGAACCGTTCTTC.

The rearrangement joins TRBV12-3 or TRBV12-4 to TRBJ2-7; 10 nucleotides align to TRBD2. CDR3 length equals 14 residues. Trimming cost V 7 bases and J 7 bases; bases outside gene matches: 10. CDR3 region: CASTTLAGNNEQYF. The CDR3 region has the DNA TGTGCCAGCACCACACTAGCGGGGAACAATGAGCAGTACTTC.

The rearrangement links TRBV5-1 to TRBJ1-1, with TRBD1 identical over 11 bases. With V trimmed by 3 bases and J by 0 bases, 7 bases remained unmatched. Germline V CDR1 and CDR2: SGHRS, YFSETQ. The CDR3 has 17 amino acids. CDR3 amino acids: CASSSGQGAGLNTEAFF. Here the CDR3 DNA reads TGCGCCAGCAGCTCCGGACAGGGGGCAGGATTGAACACTGAAGCTTTCTTT.

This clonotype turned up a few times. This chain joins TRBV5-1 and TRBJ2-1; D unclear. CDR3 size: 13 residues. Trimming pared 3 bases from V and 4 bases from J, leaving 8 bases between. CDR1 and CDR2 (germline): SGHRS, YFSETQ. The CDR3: CASSSPAYNEQFF. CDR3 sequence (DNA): TGCGCCAGCAGCTCCCCGGCTTACAATGAGCAGTTCTTC.

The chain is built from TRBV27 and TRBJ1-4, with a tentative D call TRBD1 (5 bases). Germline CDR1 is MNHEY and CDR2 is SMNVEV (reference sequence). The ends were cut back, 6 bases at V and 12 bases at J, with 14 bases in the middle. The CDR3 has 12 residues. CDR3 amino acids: CASSERGEELFF. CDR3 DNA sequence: TGTGCCAGCAGCGAACGGGGGGAAGAACTGTTTTTT.

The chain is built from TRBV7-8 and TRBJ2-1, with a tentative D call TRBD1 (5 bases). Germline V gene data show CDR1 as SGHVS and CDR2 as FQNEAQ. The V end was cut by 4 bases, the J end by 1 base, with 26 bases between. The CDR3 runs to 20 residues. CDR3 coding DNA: TGTGCCAGCAGCTCAATATCCCCCAGGACACCGTTTAAATCCTACAATGAGCAGTTCTTC. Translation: CASSSISPRTPFKSYNEQFF.

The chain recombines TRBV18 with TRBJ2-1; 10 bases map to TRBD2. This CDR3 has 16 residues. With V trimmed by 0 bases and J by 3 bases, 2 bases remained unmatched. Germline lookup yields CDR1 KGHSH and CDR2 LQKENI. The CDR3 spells CASSPPWTSGYNEQFF. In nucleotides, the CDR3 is TGTGCCAGCTCACCACCGTGGACTAGCGGCTACAATGAGCAGTTCTTC.

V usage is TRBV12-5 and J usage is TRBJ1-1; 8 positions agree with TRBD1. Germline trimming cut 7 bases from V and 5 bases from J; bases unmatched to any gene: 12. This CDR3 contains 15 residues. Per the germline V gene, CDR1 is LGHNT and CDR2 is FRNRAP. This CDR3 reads CASVSGTGRWTEAFF. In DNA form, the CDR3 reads TGTGCTAGTGTCTCCGGGACAGGAAGGTGGACTGAAGCTTTCTTT.

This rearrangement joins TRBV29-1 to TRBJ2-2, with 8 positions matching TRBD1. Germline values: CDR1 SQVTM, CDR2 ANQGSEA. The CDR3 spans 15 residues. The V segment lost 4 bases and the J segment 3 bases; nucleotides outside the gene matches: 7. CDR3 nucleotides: TGCAGCGTTGCTGACAGGGGAACCTACACCGGGGAGCTGTTTTTT. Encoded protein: CSVADRGTYTGELFF.

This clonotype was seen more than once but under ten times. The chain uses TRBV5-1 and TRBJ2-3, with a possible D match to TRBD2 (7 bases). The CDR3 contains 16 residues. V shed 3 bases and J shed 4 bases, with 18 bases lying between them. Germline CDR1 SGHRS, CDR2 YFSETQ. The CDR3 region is CASSSLGGRRADTQYF. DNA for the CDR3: TGCGCCAGCAGCTCCCTGGGGGGGCGAAGAGCAGATACGCAGTATTTT. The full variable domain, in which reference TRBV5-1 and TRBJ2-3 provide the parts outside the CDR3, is KAGVTQTPRYLIKTRGQQVTLSCSPISGHRSVSWYQQTPGQGLQFLFEYFSETQRNKGNFPGRFSGRQFSNSRSEMNVSTLELGDSALYLCASSSLGGRRADTQYFGPGTRLTVL.

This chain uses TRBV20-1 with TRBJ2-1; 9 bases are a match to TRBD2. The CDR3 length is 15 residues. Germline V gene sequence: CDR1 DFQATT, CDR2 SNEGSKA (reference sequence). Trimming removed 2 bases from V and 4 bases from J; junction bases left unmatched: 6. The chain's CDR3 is CSARYSGSPYNEQFF. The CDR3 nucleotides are TGCAGTGCTAGATATAGCGGGAGTCCGTACAATGAGCAGTTCTTC.

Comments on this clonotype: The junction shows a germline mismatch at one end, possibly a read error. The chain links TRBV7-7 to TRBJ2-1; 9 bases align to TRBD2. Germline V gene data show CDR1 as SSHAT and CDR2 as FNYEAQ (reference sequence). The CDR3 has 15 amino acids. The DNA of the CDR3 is TGTGCTAGCAGCTCATGCGGGGGGGAGGGAGATGAGCAGTTCTTC. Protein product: CASSSCGGEGDEQFF. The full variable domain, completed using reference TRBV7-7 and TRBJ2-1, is GAGVSQSPRYKVTKRGQDVTLRCDPISSHATLYWYQQALGQGPEFLTYFNYEAQPDKSGLPSDRFSAERPEGSISTLTIQRTEQRDSAMYRCASSSCGGEGDEQFFGPGTRLTVL.

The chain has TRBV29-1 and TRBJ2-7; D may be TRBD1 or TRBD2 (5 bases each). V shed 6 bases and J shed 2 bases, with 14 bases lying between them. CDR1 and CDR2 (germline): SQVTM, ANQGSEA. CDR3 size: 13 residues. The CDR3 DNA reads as TGCAGCGTGGGGACCAGGGCCACCTACGAGCAGTACTTC. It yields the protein CSVGTRATYEQYF.

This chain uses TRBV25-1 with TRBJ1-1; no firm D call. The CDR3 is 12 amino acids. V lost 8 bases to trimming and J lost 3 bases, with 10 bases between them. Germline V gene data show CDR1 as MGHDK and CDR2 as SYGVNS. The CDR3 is CASGPLDTEAFF. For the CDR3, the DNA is TGTGCCAGCGGACCCTTGGACACTGAAGCTTTCTTT.

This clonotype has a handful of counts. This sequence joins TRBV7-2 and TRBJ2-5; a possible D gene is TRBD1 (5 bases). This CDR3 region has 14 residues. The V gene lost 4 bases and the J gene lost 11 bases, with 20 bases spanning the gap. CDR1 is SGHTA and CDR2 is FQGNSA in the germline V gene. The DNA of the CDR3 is TGTGCCAGCAGCTCGCGACTCAGGGATCCGACACAGTACTTC. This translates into CASSSRLRDPTQYF.